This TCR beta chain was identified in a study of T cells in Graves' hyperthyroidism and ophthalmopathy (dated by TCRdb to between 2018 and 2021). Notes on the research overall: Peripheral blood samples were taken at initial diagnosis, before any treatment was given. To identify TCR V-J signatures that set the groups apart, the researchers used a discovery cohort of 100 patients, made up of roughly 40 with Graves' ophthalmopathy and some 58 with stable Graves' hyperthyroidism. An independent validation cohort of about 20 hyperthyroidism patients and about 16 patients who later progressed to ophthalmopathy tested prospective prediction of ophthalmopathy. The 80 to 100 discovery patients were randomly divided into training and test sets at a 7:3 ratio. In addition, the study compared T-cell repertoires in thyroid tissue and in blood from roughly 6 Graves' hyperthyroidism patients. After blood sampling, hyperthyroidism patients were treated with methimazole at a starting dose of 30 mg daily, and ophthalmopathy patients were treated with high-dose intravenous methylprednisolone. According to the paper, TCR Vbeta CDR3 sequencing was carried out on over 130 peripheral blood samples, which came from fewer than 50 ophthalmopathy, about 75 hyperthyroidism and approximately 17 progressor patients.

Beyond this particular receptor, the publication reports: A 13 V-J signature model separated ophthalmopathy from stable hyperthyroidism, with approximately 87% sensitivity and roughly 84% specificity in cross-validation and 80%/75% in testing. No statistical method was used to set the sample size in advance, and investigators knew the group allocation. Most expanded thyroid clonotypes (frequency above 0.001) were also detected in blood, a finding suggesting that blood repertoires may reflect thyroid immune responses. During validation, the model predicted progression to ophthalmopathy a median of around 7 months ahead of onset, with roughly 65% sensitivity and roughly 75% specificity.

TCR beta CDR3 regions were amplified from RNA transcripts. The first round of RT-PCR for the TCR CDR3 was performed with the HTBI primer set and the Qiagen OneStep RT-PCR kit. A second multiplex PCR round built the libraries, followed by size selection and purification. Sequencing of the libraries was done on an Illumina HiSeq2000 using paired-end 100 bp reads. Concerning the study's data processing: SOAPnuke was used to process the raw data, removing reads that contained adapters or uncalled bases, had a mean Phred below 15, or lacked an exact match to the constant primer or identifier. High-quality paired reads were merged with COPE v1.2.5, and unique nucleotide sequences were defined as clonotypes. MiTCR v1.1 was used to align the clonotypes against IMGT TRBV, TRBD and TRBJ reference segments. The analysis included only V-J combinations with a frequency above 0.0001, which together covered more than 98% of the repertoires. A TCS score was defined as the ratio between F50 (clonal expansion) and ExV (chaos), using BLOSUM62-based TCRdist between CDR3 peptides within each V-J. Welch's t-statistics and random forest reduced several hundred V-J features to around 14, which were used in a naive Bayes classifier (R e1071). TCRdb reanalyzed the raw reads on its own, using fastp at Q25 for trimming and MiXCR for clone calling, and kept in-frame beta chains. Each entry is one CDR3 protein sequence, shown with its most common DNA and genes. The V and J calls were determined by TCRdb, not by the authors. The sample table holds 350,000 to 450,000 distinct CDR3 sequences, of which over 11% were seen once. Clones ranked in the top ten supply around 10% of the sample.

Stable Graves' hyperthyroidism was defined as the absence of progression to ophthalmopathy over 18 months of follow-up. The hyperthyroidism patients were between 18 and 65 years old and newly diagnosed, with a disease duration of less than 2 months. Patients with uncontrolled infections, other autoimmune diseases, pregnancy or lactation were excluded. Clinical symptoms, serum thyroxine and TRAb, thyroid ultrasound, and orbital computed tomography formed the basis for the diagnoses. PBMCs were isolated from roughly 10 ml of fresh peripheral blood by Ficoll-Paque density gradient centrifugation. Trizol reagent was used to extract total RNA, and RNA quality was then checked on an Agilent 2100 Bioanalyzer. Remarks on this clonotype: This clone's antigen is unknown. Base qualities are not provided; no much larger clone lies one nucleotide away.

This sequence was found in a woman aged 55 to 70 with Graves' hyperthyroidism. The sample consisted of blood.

Here the CDR3 is given as CSGFRGMLAKNIQYF. The bases read TGCAGTGGCTTCAGAGGGATGTTAGCCAAAAACATTCAGTACTTC. The chain joins TRBV20-1 to TRBJ2-4, with a weak D call of TRBD2 (5 bases match). Deletion took 7 bases off V and 0 bases off J, with a span of 16 bases between the germline ends. From the cysteine through the phenylalanine, the CDR3 covers 15 amino acids. Just the 45-base CDR3 DNA is kept, in frame starting at base 1. CDR1 and CDR2 are drawn from the germline V gene (reference sequence): DFQATT, SNEGSKA.